In its sample, the clone carrying this TCR beta chain was seen many times. Its antigen remains unknown. Sorting selected naive CD8 T cells with a CD8+CD4-CCR7+CD45RA+ phenotype. The data were obtained in a study of molecular identifiers for immune sequencing clone quantification. Study details: Split five ways in replicates, RNA from around 20,000 or 99,000 naive CD8 cells had four portions sequenced. General study points: Jurkat TCR RNA spiked in from one cell reportedly remained identifiable amid about a million naive cells.

Between the trimmed V and J ends, which lost 2 bases and 3 bases, there was a span of 10 bases. This CDR3 is 14 amino acids long. CDR1 is SEHNR and CDR2 is FQNEAQ in the germline V gene (reference sequence). MiXCR was run by TCRdb on the PCR reads, yielding one entry per CDR3 protein. The repertoire holds under 800,000 distinct CDR3 sequences, with around 25% as singletons. The source is a human donor in good health. Some libraries in this study had Jurkat cell RNA spiked in. The gene calls are TRBV7-9 and TRBJ1-1, with D unclear. The sample taken for sequencing was naive CD8+ T cells from blood, with Jurkat cell RNA spiked in. Subset noted: FACS-sorted CD8+CD4-CCR7+CD45RA+ naive T cells. This CDR3 is CASSLSNPYTEAFF. CDR3 sequence (DNA): TGTGCCAGCAGCTTAAGCAATCCCTACACTGAAGCTTTCTTT.